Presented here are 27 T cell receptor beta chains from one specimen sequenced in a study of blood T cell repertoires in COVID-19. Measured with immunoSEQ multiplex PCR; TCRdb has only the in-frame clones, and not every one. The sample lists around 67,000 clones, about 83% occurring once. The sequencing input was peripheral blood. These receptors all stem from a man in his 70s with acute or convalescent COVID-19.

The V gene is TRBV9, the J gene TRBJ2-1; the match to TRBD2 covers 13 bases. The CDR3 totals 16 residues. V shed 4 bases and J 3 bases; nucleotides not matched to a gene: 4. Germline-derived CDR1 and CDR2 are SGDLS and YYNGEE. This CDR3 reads CASSTRLAGGYNEQFF. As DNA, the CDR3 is TGTGCCAGCAGCACCCGACTAGCGGGAGGCTACAATGAGCAGTTCTTC.

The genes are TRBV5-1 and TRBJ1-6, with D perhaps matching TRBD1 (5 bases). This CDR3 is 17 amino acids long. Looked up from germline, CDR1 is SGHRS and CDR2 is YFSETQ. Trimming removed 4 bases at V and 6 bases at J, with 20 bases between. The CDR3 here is CASSPGRGSAGNSPLHF. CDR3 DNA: TGCGCCAGCAGCCCCGGTAGGGGATCGGCTGGTAATTCACCCCTCCACTTT.

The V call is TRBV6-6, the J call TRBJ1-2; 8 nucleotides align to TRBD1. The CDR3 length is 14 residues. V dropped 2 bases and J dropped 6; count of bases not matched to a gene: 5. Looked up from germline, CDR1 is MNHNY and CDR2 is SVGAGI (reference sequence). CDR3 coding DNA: TGTGCCAGCAGTTACGGCAGGGGGCGAGATGGCTACACCTTC. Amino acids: CASSYGRGRDGYTF.

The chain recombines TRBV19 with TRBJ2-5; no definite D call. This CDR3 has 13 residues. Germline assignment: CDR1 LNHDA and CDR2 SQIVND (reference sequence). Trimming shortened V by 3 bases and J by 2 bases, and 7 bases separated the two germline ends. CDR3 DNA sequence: TGTGCCAGTAGTATTAACAGACAAGAGACCCAGTACTTC. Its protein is CASSINRQETQYF.

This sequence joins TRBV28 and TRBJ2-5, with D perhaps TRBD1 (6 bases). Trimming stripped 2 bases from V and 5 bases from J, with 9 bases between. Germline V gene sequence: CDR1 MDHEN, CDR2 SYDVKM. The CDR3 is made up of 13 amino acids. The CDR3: CASSLQRGETQYF. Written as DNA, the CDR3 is TGTGCCAGCAGTTTACAAAGGGGGGAGACCCAGTACTTC. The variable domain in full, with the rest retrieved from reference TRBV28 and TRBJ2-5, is DVKVTQSSRYLVKRTGEKVFLECVQDMDHENMFWYRQDPGLGLRLIYFSYDVKMKEKGDIPEGYSVSREKKERFSLILESASTNQTSMYLCASSLQRGETQYFGPGTRLLVL.

CDR3 sequence reads: CASRPRGGGVAGYTF. As DNA, the CDR3 is TGTGCCAGCAGGCCCCGAGGAGGGGGGGTTGCTGGCTACACCTTC. The V gene is TRBV28, the J gene TRBJ1-2; a possible D gene is TRBD1 (6 bases). The CDR3 extends over 15 amino acids. Germline V gives CDR1 MDHEN, CDR2 SYDVKM. Trimming removed 6 bases at V and 7 bases at J, with 21 bases between.

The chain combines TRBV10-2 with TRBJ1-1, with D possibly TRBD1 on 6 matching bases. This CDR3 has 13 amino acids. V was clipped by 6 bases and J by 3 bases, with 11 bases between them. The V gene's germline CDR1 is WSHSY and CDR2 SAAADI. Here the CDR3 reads CASRADSYTEAFF. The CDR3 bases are TGCGCCAGCAGAGCGGACAGCTACACTGAAGCTTTCTTT.

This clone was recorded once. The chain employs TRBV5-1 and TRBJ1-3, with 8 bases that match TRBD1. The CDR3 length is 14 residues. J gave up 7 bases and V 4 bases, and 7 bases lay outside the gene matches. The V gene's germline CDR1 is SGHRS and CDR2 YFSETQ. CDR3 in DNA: TGCGCCAGCAGCCCCGGACAGGGAGGGAACACCATATATTTT. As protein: CASSPGQGGNTIYF. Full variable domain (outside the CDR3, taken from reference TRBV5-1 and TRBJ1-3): KAGVTQTPRYLIKTRGQQVTLSCSPISGHRSVSWYQQTPGQGLQFLFEYFSETQRNKGNFPGRFSGRQFSNSRSEMNVSTLELGDSALYLCASSPGQGGNTIYFGEGSWLTVV.

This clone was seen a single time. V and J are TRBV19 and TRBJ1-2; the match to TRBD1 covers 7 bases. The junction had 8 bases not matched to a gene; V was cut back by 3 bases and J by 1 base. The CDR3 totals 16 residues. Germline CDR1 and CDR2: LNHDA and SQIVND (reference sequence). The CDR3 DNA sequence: TGTGCCAGTAGTATTCCCTCAGGGGGTAGTAACTATGGCTACACCTTC. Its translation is CASSIPSGGSNYGYTF.

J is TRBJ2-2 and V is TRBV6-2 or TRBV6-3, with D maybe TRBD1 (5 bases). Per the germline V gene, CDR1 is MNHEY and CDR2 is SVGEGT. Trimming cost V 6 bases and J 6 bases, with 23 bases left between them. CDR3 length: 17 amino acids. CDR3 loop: CASSETIRVSRPGELFF. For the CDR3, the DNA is TGTGCCAGCAGCGAAACAATCAGGGTTAGCCGTCCCGGGGAGCTGTTTTTT.

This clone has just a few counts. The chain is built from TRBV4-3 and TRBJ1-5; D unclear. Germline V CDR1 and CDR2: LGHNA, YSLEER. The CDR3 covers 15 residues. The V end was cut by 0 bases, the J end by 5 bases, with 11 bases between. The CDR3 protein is CASSQEVGSDQPQHF. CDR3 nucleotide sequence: TGCGCCAGCAGCCAAGAGGTCGGGTCCGATCAGCCCCAGCATTTT.

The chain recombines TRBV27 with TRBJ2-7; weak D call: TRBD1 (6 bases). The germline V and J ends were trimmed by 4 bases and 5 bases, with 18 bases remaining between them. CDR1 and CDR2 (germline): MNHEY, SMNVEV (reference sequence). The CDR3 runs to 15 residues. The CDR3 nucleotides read TGTGCCAGCAGTTGGAGGCGTGGACAGTCTGACGAGCAGTACTTC. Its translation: CASSWRRGQSDEQYF.

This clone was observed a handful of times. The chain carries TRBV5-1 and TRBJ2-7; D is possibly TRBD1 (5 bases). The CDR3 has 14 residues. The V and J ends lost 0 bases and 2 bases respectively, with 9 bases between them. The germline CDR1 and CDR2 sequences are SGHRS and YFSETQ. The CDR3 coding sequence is TGCGCCAGCAGCTTGGTCCCAGGGACCTACGAGCAGTACTTC. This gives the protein CASSLVPGTYEQYF. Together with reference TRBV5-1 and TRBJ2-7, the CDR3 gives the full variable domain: KAGVTQTPRYLIKTRGQQVTLSCSPISGHRSVSWYQQTPGQGLQFLFEYFSETQRNKGNFPGRFSGRQFSNSRSEMNVSTLELGDSALYLCASSLVPGTYEQYFGPGTRLTVT.

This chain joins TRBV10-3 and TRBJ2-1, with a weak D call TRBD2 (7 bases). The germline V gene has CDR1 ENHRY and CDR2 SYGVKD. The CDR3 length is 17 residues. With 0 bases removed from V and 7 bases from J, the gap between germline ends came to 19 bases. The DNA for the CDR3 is TGTGCCATCAGTGAGTCGGGAGGGGGAAATGCCCGGAATGAGCAGTTCTTC. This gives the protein CAISESGGGNARNEQFF.

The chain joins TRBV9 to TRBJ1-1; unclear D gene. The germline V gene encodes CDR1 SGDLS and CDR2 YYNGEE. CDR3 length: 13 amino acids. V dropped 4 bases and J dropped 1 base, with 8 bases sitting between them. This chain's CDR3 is CASSPPGNTEAFF. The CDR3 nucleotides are TGTGCCAGCAGCCCGCCGGGGAACACTGAAGCTTTCTTT.

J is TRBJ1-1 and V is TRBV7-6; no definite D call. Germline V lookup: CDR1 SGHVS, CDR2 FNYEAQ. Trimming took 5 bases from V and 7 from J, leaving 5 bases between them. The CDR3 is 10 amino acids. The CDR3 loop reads CASSRVEAFF. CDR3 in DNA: TGTGCCAGCAGCCGGGTTGAAGCTTTCTTT.

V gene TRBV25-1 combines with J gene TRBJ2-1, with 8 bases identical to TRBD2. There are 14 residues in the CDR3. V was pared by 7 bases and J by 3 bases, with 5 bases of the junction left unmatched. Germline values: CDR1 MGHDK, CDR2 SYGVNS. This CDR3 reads CASTPGGSYNEQFF. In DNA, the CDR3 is TGTGCCAGCACCCCGGGGGGGAGCTACAATGAGCAGTTCTTC. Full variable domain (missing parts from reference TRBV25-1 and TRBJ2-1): EADIYQTPRYLVIGTGKKITLECSQTMGHDKMYWYQQDPGMELHLIHYSYGVNSTEKGDLSSESTVSRIRTEHFPLTLESARPSHTSQYLCASTPGGSYNEQFFGPGTRLTVL.

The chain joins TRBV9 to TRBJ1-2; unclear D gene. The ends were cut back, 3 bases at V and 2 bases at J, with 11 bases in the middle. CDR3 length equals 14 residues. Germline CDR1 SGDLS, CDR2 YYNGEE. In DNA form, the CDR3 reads TGTGCCAGCAGCGAGGGAGGGTTCAACTATGGCTACACCTTC. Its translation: CASSEGGFNYGYTF.

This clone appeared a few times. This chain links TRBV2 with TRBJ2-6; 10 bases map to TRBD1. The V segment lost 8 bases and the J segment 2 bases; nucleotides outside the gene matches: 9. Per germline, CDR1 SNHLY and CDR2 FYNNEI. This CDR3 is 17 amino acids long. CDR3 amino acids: CASLPGQGRAGANVLTF. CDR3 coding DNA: TGTGCCAGCCTTCCGGGACAGGGGAGGGCTGGGGCCAACGTCCTGACTTTC.

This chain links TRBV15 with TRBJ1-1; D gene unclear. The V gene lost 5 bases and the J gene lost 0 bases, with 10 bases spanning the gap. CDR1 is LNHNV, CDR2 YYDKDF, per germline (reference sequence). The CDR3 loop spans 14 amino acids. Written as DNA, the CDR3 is TGTGCCACCAGCCCCCCCTCTTTGAACACTGAAGCTTTCTTT. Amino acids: CATSPPSLNTEAFF.

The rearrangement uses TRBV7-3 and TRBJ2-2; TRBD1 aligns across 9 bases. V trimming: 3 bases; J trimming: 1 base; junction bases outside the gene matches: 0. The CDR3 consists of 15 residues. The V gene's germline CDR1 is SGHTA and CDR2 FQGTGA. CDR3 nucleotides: TGTGCCAGCAGCTTGGGACAGGGGAACACCGGGGAGCTGTTTTTT. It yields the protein CASSLGQGNTGELFF.

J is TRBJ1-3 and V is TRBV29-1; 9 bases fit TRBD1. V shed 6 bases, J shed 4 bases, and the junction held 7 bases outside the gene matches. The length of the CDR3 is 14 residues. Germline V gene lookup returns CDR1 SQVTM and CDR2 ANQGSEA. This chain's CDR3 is CSVQTGGEGNTIYF. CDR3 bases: TGCAGCGTACAGACAGGGGGAGAAGGAAACACCATATATTTT. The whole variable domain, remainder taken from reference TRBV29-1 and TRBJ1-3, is SAVISQKPSRDICQRGTSLTIQCQVDSQVTMMFWYRQQPGQSLTLIATANQGSEATYESGFVIDKFPISRPNLTFSTLTVSNMSPEDSSIYLCSVQTGGEGNTIYFGEGSWLTVV.

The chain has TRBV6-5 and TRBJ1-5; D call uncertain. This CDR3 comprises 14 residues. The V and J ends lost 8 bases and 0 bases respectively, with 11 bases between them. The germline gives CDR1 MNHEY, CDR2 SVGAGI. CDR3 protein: CASSAVYSNQPQHF. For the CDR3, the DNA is TGTGCCAGCTCAGCGGTTTATAGCAATCAGCCCCAGCATTTT.

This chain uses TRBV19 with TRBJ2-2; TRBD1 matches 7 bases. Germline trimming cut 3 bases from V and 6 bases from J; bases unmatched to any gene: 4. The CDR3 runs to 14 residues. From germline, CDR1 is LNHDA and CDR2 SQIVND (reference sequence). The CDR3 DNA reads TGTGCCAGTAGTATTGACAGGGTTGCCGGGGAGCTGTTTTTT. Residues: CASSIDRVAGELFF.

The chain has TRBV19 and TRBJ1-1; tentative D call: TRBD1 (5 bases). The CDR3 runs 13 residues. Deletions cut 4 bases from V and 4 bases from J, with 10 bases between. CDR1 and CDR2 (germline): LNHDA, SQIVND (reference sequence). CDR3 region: CASSTQGITEAFF. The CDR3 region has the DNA TGTGCCAGTAGTACCCAGGGTATCACTGAAGCTTTCTTT.

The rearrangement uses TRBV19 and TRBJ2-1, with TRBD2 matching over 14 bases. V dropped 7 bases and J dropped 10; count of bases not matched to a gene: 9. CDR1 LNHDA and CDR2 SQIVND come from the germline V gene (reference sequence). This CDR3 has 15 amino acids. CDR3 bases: TGTGCCAGTAATCCGACTAGCGGGAGGGCCCTCGAGCAGTTCTTC. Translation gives CASNPTSGRALEQFF.

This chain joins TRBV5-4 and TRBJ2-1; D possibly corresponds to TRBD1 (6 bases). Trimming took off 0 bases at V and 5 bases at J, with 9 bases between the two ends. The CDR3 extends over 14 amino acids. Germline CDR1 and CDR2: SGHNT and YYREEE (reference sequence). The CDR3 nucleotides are TGTGCCAGCAGCTTGGCCGGGACAAACAATGAGCAGTTCTTC. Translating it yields CASSLAGTNNEQFF.